These T cell receptor beta chains were read from a single sample in a study of CD8+ T cells in alopecia areata. Profiling relied on immunoSEQ multiplex PCR, and the TCRdb table lists in-frame clones only, not all of them. The data hold roughly 120,000 clones, with approximately 38% observed a single time. The sequenced sample consisted of CD4+ T cells sorted from blood. Receptors were obtained from a human donor with alopecia areata. The CDR3 runs from the conserved cysteine through the conserved F or W. A D gene is named only where the DNA matches it firmly. Some rows mark clone size as missing; the rest say once, few, many or name a class of expanded clone.

>few|.|TRBJ1-1|TRBV28
CASMKGEITEAFF
TGTGCCAGCATGAAAGGGGAAATCACTGAAGCTTTCTTT
>.|.|TRBJ1-2|TRBV5-6
CASSLVGPNYGYTF
TGTGCCAGCAGCTTGGTGGGGCCTAACTATGGCTACACCTTC
>.|.|TRBJ1-5|TRBV6-1
CASSDWGDTNQPQHF
TGTGCCAGCAGTGACTGGGGTGATACCAATCAGCCCCAGCATTTT
>.|.|TRBJ2-5|TRBV7-2
CASIKDSLQETQYF
TGTGCCAGCATCAAGGACAGCCTCCAAGAGACCCAGTACTTC
>.|.|TRBJ1-1|TRBV11-2
CASSSHTGSFEAFF
TGTGCCAGCAGCTCCCATACAGGGTCCTTCGAAGCTTTCTTT
>.|TRBD1|TRBJ1-2|TRBV20-1
CSADRGDGYTF
TGCAGTGCGGACAGGGGGGATGGCTACACCTTC
>.|TRBD1|TRBJ2-1|TRBV27
CASNLRTGDNEQFF
TGTGCCAGCAATCTAAGGACAGGGGACAATGAGCAGTTCTTC
>.|TRBD2|TRBJ2-1|TRBV6-1
CASSGVGLARSYNEQFF
TGTGCCAGCAGTGGGGTTGGACTAGCGCGGTCCTACAATGAGCAGTTCTTC
>.|.|TRBJ2-2|TRBV27
CASSSYSGSGKLFF
TGTGCCAGCAGTTCTTATTCGGGTTCTGGGAAGCTGTTTTTT
>.|TRBD1|TRBJ2-7|TRBV7-9
CASSLDRGEQYF
TGTGCCAGCAGCTTAGACAGGGGCGAGCAGTACTTC
>.|TRBD2|TRBJ2-7|TRBV6-6
CASSYGTSGNQGQYF
TGTGCCAGCAGTTATGGGACTAGCGGGAATCAGGGGCAGTACTTC
>few|TRBD1|TRBJ2-7|TRBV29-1
CSVSLPDRGSYEQYF
TGCAGCGTTTCGTTACCGGACAGGGGATCCTACGAGCAGTACTTC
>.|.|TRBJ2-7|TRBV19
CASSPEHWGYEQYF
TGTGCCAGTAGTCCAGAACACTGGGGCTACGAGCAGTACTTC
>few|TRBD1|TRBJ1-6|TRBV5-1
CASSLQGQGSSPLHF
TGCGCCAGCAGCCTCCAGGGACAGGGAAGTTCACCCCTCCACTTT
>.|.|TRBJ1-2|TRBV23-1
CASSQSLGESYGYTF
TGCGCCAGCAGTCAATCGCTGGGGGAGAGCTATGGCTACACCTTC
>.|.|TRBJ2-5|TRBV11-2
CASSLVAAQETQYF
TGTGCCAGCAGCTTAGTAGCGGCACAAGAGACCCAGTACTTC
>.|TRBD2|TRBJ2-7|TRBV5-1
CASSLGPSGAAYEQYF
TGCGCCAGCAGCTTGGGGCCTAGCGGGGCCGCCTACGAGCAGTACTTC
>many|.|TRBJ1-1|TRBV29-1
CSVPKGQGSAFF
TGCAGCGTTCCCAAGGGCCAGGGATCGGCTTTCTTT
>few|TRBD1|TRBJ2-3|TRBV29-1
CSVVRGQGDSSTDTQYF
TGCAGCGTTGTGAGGGGACAGGGCGATTCTAGCACAGATACGCAGTATTTT
>.|TRBD2|TRBJ2-7|TRBV7-9
CASSPFSGRSTHEQYF
TGTGCCAGCAGCCCTTTTAGCGGGAGAAGTACCCACGAGCAGTACTTC
>few|.|TRBJ1-5|TRBV5-1
CASSFLGDSNQPQHF
TGCGCCAGCAGCTTCCTAGGGGATAGCAATCAGCCCCAGCATTTT
>.|.|TRBJ2-2|TRBV30
CAWSEVDANTGELFF
TGTGCCTGGTCTGAAGTTGACGCGAACACCGGGGAGCTGTTTTTT
>.|TRBD2|TRBJ2-5|TRBV7-2
CASSLVAGGLQETQYF
TGTGCCAGCAGCTTAGTAGCGGGAGGCCTTCAAGAGACCCAGTACTTC
>.|.|TRBJ2-7|TRBV27
CASSLTGAAYEQYF
TGTGCCAGCAGTTTGACTGGCGCAGCCTACGAGCAGTACTTC
>few|.|TRBJ2-7|TRBV7-9
CASSPTGYEQYF
TGTGCCAGCAGCCCGACAGGCTACGAGCAGTACTTC
>.|TRBD1|TRBJ2-1|TRBV5-1
CASSLWTGGASNEQFF
TGCGCCAGCAGCCTCTGGACAGGGGGCGCATCGAATGAGCAGTTCTTC
>few|TRBD1|TRBJ1-1|TRBV6-6
CASSILTGVDEAFF
TGTGCCAGCAGTATCTTGACAGGGGTCGATGAAGCTTTCTTT
>.|TRBD2|TRBJ2-3|TRBV7-3
CASSPSGGAQYF
TGTGCCAGCAGCCCCAGCGGGGGGGCGCAGTATTTT
>few|.|TRBJ2-5|TRBV29-1
CSVDSSWRNQETQYF
TGCAGCGTTGACAGCTCCTGGCGAAACCAAGAGACCCAGTACTTC
>.|TRBD1|TRBJ1-2|TRBV7-9
CASSPRQGTYGYTF
TGTGCCAGCAGCCCGCGACAGGGTACTTATGGCTACACCTTC
>.|.|TRBJ2-1|TRBV10-3
CATKGSEGFDEQFF
TGTGCCACAAAGGGGTCAGAGGGCTTCGATGAGCAGTTCTTC
>few|.|TRBJ1-2|TRBV27
CASSFNGRGGGYTF
TGTGCCAGCAGTTTTAACGGCAGGGGTGGGGGCTACACCTTC
>few|.|TRBJ2-5|TRBV5-1
CASSLDRAETQYF
TGCGCCAGCAGCTTGGACAGGGCCGAGACCCAGTACTTC